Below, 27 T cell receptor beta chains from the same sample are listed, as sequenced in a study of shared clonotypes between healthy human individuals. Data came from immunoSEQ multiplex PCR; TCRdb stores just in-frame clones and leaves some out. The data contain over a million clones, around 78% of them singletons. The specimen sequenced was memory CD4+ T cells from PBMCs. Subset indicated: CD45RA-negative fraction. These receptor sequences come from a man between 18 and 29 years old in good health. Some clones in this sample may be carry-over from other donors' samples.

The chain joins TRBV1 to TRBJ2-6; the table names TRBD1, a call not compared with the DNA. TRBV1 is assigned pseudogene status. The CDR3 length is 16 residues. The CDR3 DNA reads TGCACCAGCAGCCAAGAGGCAGGGACTGGGGCCAACGTCCTGACTTTC. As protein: CTSSQEAGTGANVLTF.

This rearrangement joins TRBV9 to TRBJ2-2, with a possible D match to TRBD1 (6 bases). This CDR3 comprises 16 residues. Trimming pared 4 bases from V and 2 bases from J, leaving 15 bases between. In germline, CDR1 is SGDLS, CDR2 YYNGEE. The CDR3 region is CASSLRQDPNTGELFF. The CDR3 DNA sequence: TGTGCCAGCAGCCTACGACAGGACCCCAACACCGGGGAGCTGTTTTTT.

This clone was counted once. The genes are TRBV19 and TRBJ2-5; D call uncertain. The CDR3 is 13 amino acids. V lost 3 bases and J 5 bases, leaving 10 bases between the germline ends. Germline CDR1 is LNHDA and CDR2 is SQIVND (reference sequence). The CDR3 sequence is CASSIGVKETQYF. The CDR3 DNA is TGTGCCAGTAGTATTGGGGTCAAGGAGACCCAGTACTTC.

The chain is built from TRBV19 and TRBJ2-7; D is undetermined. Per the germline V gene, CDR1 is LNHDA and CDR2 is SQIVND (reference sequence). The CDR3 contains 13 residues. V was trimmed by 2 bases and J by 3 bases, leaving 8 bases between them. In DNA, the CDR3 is TGTGCCAGTAGTATACAGGCTAACTACGAGCAGTACTTC. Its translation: CASSIQANYEQYF.

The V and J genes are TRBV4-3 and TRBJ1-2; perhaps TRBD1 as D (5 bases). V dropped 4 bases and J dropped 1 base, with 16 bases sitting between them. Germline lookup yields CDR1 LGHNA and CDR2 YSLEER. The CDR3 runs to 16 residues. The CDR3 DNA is TGCGCCAGCAGCCGGGGCACGGTAGGCCTTAACTATGGCTACACCTTC. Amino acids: CASSRGTVGLNYGYTF.

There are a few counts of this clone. The chain's CDR3 is CASSPQLARETQYF. The CDR3 DNA reads TGTGCCAGCAGCCCGCAGCTTGCCCGAGAGACCCAGTACTTC. The gene calls are TRBV28 and TRBJ2-5; no clear D gene. V shed 6 bases and J shed 4 bases, with 15 bases lying between them. The CDR3 runs 14 residues. Germline loops: CDR1 MDHEN, CDR2 SYDVKM.

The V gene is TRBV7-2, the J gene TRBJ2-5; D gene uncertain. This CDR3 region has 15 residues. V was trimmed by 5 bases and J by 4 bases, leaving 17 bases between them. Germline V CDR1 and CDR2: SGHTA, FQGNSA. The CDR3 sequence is CASSPHGASGETQYF. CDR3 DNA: TGTGCCAGCAGCCCACACGGAGCATCGGGAGAGACCCAGTACTTC.

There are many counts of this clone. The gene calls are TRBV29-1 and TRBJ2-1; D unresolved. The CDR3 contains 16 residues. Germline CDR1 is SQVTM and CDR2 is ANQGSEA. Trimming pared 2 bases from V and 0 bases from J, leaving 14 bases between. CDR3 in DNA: TGCAGCGTTGAATTAGGGTCTGCCAGCTCCTACAATGAGCAGTTCTTC. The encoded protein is CSVELGSASSYNEQFF.

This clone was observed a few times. CDR3 in DNA: TGTGCGACCCAGGGTAAAGTCAGCAGGAGAAACACCATATATTTT. It is translated as CATQGKVSRRNTIYF. V gene TRBV6-6 combines with J gene TRBJ1-3, with a tentative D call TRBD1 (5 bases). Germline V gives CDR1 MNHNY, CDR2 SVGAGI (reference sequence). The CDR3 totals 15 residues.

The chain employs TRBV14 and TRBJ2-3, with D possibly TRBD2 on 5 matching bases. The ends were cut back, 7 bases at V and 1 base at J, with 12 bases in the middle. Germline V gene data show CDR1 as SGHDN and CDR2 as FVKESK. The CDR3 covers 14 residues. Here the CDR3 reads CASTRERGTDTQYF. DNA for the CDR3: TGTGCCAGCACCCGGGAACGGGGCACAGATACGCAGTATTTT.

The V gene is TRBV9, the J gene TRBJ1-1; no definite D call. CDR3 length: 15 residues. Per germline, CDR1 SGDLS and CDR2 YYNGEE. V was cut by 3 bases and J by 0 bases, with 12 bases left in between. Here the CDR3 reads CASSAGPEVNTEAFF. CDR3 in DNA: TGTGCCAGCAGCGCCGGACCAGAGGTGAACACTGAAGCTTTCTTT.

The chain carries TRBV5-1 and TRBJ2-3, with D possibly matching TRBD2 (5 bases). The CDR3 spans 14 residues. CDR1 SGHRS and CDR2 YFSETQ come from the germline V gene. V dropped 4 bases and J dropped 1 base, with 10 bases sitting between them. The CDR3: CASSPAGGTDTQYF. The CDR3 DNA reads TGCGCCAGCAGCCCGGCCGGGGGCACAGATACGCAGTATTTT.

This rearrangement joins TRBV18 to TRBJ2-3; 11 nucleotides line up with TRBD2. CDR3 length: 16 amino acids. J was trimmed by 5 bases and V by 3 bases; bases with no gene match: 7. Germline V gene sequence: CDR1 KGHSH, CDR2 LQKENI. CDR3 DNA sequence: TGTGCCAGCTCACCCCTTAGCGGGAGGGCCGTAGATACGCAGTATTTT. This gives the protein CASSPLSGRAVDTQYF.

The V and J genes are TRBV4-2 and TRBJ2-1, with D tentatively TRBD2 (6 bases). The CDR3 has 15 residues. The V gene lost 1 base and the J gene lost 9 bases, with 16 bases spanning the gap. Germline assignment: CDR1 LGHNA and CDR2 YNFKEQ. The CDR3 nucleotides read TGTGCCAGCAGCCAAGTTGCGGGATCCCTAAGTGAGCAGTTCTTC. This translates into CASSQVAGSLSEQFF.

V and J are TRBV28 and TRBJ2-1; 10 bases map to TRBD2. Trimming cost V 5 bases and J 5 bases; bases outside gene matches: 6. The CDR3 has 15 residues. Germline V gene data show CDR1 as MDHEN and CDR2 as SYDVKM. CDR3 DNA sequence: TGTGCCAGCAGTGCAACTACTAGCGGGAACAATGAGCAGTTCTTC. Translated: CASSATTSGNNEQFF.

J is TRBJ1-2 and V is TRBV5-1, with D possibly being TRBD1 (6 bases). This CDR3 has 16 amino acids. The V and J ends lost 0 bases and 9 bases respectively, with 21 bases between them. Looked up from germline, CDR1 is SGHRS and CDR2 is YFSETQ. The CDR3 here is CASSLVKAGVFDRYTF. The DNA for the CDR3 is TGCGCCAGCAGCTTGGTCAAGGCAGGGGTTTTCGATCGCTACACCTTC.

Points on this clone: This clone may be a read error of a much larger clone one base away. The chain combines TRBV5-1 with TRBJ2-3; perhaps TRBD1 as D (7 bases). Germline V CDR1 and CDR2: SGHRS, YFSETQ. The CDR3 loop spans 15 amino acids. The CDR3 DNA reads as TGCGCCAGCAGCTTGGATGGGGGCGGGACAGATACGCAGTGTTTT. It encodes CASSLDGGGTDTQCF.

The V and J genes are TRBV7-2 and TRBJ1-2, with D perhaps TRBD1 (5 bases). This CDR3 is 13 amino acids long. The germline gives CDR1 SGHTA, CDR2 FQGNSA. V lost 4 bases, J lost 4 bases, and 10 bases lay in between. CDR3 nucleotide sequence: TGTGCCAGCAGCTCGGACACCATCTATGGCTACACCTTC. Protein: CASSSDTIYGYTF.

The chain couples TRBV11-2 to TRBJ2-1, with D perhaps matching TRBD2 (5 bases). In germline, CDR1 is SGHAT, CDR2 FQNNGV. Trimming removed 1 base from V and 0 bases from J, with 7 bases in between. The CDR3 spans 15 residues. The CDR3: CASSLGGPSYNEQFF. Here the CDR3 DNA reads TGTGCCAGCAGCTTAGGCGGGCCCTCCTACAATGAGCAGTTCTTC.

The CDR3 coding sequence is TGCGCCAGCAGCTTTTATTCCGGCCGTGGGGATACGCAGTATTTT. This translates into CASSFYSGRGDTQYF. The J gene is TRBJ2-3, the V gene TRBV5-1, with D uncertain. The germline V gene encodes CDR1 SGHRS and CDR2 YFSETQ. The length of the CDR3 is 15 residues. V was pared by 2 bases and J by 6 bases, with 16 bases between. Full variable domain (rest looked up from reference TRBV5-1 and TRBJ2-3): KAGVTQTPRYLIKTRGQQVTLSCSPISGHRSVSWYQQTPGQGLQFLFEYFSETQRNKGNFPGRFSGRQFSNSRSEMNVSTLELGDSALYLCASSFYSGRGDTQYFGPGTRLTVL.

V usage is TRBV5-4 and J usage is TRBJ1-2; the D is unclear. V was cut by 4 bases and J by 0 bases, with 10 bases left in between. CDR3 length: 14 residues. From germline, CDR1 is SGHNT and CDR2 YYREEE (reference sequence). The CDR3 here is CASSRVGPNYGYTF. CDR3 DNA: TGTGCCAGCAGCCGAGTGGGCCCTAACTATGGCTACACCTTC.

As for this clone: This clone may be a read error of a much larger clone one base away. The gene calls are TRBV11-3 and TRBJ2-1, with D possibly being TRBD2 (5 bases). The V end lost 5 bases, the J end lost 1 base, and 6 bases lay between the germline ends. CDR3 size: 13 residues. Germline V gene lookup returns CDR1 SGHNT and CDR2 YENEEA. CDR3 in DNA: TGTGCCAGCAGCGGGAGTTCCTACAATGAGCAGTTCTTC. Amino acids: CASSGSSYNEQFF. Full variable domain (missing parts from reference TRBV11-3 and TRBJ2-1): EAGVVQSPRYKIIEKKQPVAFWCNPISGHNTLYWYLQNLGQGPELLIRYENEEAVDDSQLPKDRFSAERLKGVDSTLKIQPAELGDSAVYLCASSGSSYNEQFFGPGTRLTVL.

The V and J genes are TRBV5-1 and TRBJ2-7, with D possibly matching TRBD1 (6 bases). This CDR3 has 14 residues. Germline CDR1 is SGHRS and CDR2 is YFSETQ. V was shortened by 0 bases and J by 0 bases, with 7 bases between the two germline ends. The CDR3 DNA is TGCGCCAGCAGCTTGGGGGACAACTCCTACGAGCAGTACTTC. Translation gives CASSLGDNSYEQYF. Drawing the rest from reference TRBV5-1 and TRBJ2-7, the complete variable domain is KAGVTQTPRYLIKTRGQQVTLSCSPISGHRSVSWYQQTPGQGLQFLFEYFSETQRNKGNFPGRFSGRQFSNSRSEMNVSTLELGDSALYLCASSLGDNSYEQYFGPGTRLTVT.

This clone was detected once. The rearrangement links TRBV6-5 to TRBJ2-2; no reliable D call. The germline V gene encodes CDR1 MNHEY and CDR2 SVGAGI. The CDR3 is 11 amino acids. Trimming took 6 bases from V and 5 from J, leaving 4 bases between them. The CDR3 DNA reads TGTGCCAGCAGCAAGACCGGGGAGCTGTTTTTT. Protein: CASSKTGELFF.

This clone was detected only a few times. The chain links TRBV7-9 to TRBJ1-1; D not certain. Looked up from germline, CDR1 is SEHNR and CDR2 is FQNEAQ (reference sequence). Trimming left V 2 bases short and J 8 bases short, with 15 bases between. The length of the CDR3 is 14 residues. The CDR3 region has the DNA TGTGCCAGCAGCTTACGGACGGCAGCGTCCGAAGCTTTCTTT. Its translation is CASSLRTAASEAFF. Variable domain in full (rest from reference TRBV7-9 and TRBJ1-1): DTGVSQNPRHKITKRGQNVTFRCDPISEHNRLYWYRQTLGQGPEFLTYFQNEAQLEKSRLLSDRFSAERPKGSFSTLEIQRTEQGDSAMYLCASSLRTAASEAFFGQGTRLTVV.

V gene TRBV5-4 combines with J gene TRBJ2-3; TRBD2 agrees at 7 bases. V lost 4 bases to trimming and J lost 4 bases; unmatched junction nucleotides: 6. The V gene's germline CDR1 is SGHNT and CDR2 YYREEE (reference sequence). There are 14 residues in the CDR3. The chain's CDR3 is CASSPTSDADTQYF. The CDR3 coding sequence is TGTGCCAGCAGCCCTACTAGCGACGCAGATACGCAGTATTTT.

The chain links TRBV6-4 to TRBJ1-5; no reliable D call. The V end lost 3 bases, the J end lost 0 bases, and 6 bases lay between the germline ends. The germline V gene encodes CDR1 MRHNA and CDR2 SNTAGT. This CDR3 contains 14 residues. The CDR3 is CASSEQYSNQPQHF. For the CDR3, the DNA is TGTGCCAGCAGTGAGCAGTATAGCAATCAGCCCCAGCATTTT.